The next 7 T cell receptor beta chains were all read from a single sample in a study of Ad26.COV2.S vaccination and SARS-CoV-2 variants. Using immunoSEQ multiplex PCR, the repertoire was profiled, and TCRdb retains in-frame clones only, with some absent. The sample consists of fewer than 800,000 clones, approximately 88% of them appearing once. Treatment meaning: 19 received Ad26.COV2.S at low or high dose, single or two shots; a few received placebo; per-sample allocation not given. Samples came from day 63 after the first vaccine or placebo injection. This specimen consisted of peripheral blood, obtained in a trial of Ad26.COV2.S vaccine versus placebo. These receptors were taken from a person aged 18 to 59 who received the Ad26.COV2.S COVID-19 vaccine or a placebo.

The chain links TRBV7-8 to TRBJ2-3; no definite D call. Germline CDR1 and CDR2: SGHVS and FQNEAQ. The length of the CDR3 is 17 residues. V dropped 5 bases and J dropped 0 bases, with 18 bases sitting between them. This CDR3 reads CASSPTRRPTSTDTQYF. The CDR3 coding sequence is TGTGCCAGCAGCCCCACGAGGCGGCCCACTAGCACAGATACGCAGTATTTT.

The chain carries TRBV6-2 or TRBV6-3 and TRBJ2-1; D perhaps matches TRBD2 (6 bases). Trimming removed 0 bases at V and 7 bases at J, with 13 bases between. CDR3 length: 15 amino acids. The germline CDR1 and CDR2 sequences are MNHEY and SVGEGT. DNA of the CDR3: TGTGCCAGCAGTTACTCGAGTTGGGGGACTAATGAGCAGTTCTTC. It translates to CASSYSSWGTNEQFF.

The chain joins TRBV4-3 to TRBJ2-7; 8 positions match TRBD2. This CDR3 contains 16 residues. The V gene end was trimmed by 2 bases and the J gene end by 0 bases; junction bases not matched to a gene: 6. From germline, CDR1 is LGHNA and CDR2 YSLEER. This CDR3 is CASSQNARGGSYEQYF. DNA of the CDR3: TGCGCCAGCAGCCAAAACGCTCGGGGGGGCTCCTACGAGCAGTACTTC.

V gene TRBV19 combines with J gene TRBJ1-5, with D uncertain. The CDR3 is 15 residues long. The germline V gene has CDR1 LNHDA and CDR2 SQIVND (reference sequence). Trimming cost V 1 base and J 1 base, with 8 bases left between them. The CDR3 loop is CASSIVKGSNQPQHF. The CDR3 DNA reads as TGTGCCAGTAGTATAGTAAAAGGCAGCAATCAGCCCCAGCATTTT.

This clone was observed a handful of times. Here the CDR3 reads CASSPGLAGGRIYGELFF. The CDR3 DNA reads as TGTGCCAGCAGCCCAGGACTAGCGGGGGGCCGAATATACGGGGAGCTGTTTTTT. This chain connects TRBV7-9 to TRBJ2-2, with 14 bases identical to TRBD2. The CDR3 has 18 amino acids. Germline loops: CDR1 SEHNR, CDR2 FQNEAQ (reference sequence). The J segment lost 7 bases and the V segment lost 5 bases, leaving 12 bases of the junction unmatched.

Here the CDR3 DNA reads TGTGCCAGCAGCCAAGATGACCGAATAACAGTAACTGGAAACACCATATATTTT. It translates to CASSQDDRITVTGNTIYF. The genes are TRBV14 and TRBJ1-3, with D unresolved. The CDR3 contains 18 residues. V lost 0 bases to trimming and J lost 2 bases, with 17 bases between them. Germline CDR1 SGHDN, CDR2 FVKESK.

This chain joins TRBV3-1 (or the pseudogene TRBV3-2) and TRBJ1-1, with D uncertain. Germline lookup yields CDR1 LGHDT and CDR2 YNNKEL (reference sequence). The CDR3 sequence is 15 residues long. Trimming shortened V by 4 bases and J by 0 bases, and 12 bases separated the two germline ends. The CDR3: CASSPDRGVNTEAFF. The CDR3 bases are TGTGCCAGCAGCCCAGATCGGGGAGTGAACACTGAAGCTTTCTTT.